Below are 17 T cell receptor beta chains sequenced from a single sample in a study of TET2 disruption in CD19-targeted CAR T cells. The protocol was immunoSEQ multiplex PCR, while the TCRdb copy is restricted to in-frame clones and leaves out a portion. This listing includes tens of thousands of clones. Their antigens remain unidentified. Specified treatment: autologous CTL019 cells: CD19 CAR with 4-1BB and CD3 zeta domains. The sample here was CD8- CAR+ T cells sorted from cultured blood T cells, taken for CD19 CAR T cell therapy. Stated subset: CD8-negative CAR-positive T cells from the infusion product. These TCRs come from a man aged 70 or older with chronic lymphocytic leukemia.

Details on this clone: The read gets to within 3 residues of the CDR3 end, and the germline J gene fills in the rest. The chain has TRBV9 and TRBJ2-6; D gene uncertain. Trimming pared 4 bases from V and 0 bases from J, leaving 11 bases between. The CDR3 is made up of 16 amino acids. CDR1 SGDLS and CDR2 YYNGEE come from the germline V gene. CDR3 sequence reads: CASSPLQSSGANVLTF. CDR3 bases read: TGTGCCAGCAGCCCTTTACAGAGCTCTGGGGCCAACGTC.

CDR3 amino acids: CASSYWTGGSYEQYF. The covered CDR3 bases are TGTGCCAGCAGTTATTGGACAGGGGGCTCCTACGAG. This rearrangement joins TRBV28 to TRBJ2-7, with 10 nucleotides matching TRBD1. The CDR3 end lies 3 residues beyond the end of the read and is filled in from the germline J gene. V gave up 4 bases and J gave up 0 bases; unmatched junction bases: 3. The CDR3 is made up of 15 amino acids. Germline V CDR1 and CDR2: MDHEN, SYDVKM.

A remark on this clone: The read is 3 residues too short to cover the CDR3 end, so that end is filled in from the germline J gene. The rearrangement joins TRBV20-1 to TRBJ2-7; 13 positions agree with TRBD2. CDR3 length: 14 amino acids. Germline assignment: CDR1 DFQATT and CDR2 SNEGSKA (reference sequence). Trimming took 5 bases from V and 6 from J; bases not matched to a gene: 7. The CDR3 here is CSAPRTSGGAEQYF. The DNA read from the CDR3 is TGCAGTGCTCCGCGGACTAGCGGGGGCGCCGAG.

Note on this clone: The read gets to within 3 residues of the CDR3 end, and the germline J gene fills in the rest. This sample includes further DNA sequences coding for the same CDR3. This chain joins TRBV2 and TRBJ1-3; D is ambiguous. Trimming pared 0 bases from V and 3 bases from J, leaving 12 bases between. The CDR3 is 16 amino acids. Per germline, CDR1 SNHLY and CDR2 FYNNEI. CDR3 in amino acids: CASSEAGTVGGNTIYF. CDR3 DNA (partial): TGTGCCAGCAGTGAAGCTGGCACAGTCGGTGGAAACACC. The complete variable domain, with remaining parts taken from reference TRBV2 and TRBJ1-3, reads EPEVTQTPSHQVTQMGQEVILRCVPISNHLYFYWYRQILGQKVEFLVSFYNNEISEKSEIFDDQFSVERPDGSNFTLKIRSTKLEDSAMYFCASSEAGTVGGNTIYFGEGSWLTVV.

Comments on this clone: The read gets to within 3 residues of the CDR3 end, and the germline J gene fills in the rest. The chain carries TRBV19 and TRBJ1-2; possibly TRBD1 for D (5 bases). The CDR3 sequence is 15 residues long. Germline V CDR1 and CDR2: LNHDA, SQIVND (reference sequence). The CDR3 DNA, read in part, is TGTGCCAGTAGTCCTCAGGGAGGGGTCGAGGGTGAC. Protein product: CASSPQGGVEGD. The CDR3 in its entirety is CASSPQGGVEGDYTF.

Turning to this clone: Read data end 3 residues before the CDR3 end; the end is taken from the germline J gene. The V gene is TRBV30, the J gene TRBJ2-4, with D maybe TRBD1 (5 bases). There are 16 residues in the CDR3. In germline, CDR1 is GTSNPN, CDR2 SVGIG (reference sequence). CDR3 protein: CAWSPSHRGFNQPQYF. The covered CDR3 bases are TGTGCCTGGAGTCCATCCCATAGGGGTTTCAATCAGCCT.

About this clone itself: The sequence runs out 3 residues before the end of the CDR3; the remainder is reconstructed from the germline J gene. Other DNA sequences in the same sample also yield this CDR3. The rearrangement links TRBV6-2 or TRBV6-3 to TRBJ1-3, with D perhaps matching TRBD1 (6 bases). The CDR3 consists of 14 residues. The germline V gene has CDR1 MNHEY and CDR2 SVGEGT. CDR3 bases read: TGTGCCAGCAATGGACAGCCGATTTCCGCAGCC. Translated: CASNGQPISAA. In full, the CDR3 reads CASNGQPISAAIYF.

Comments on this clone: With the read ending 3 residues before the CDR3 end, the germline J gene is used to fill in that end. The rearrangement joins TRBV11-3 to TRBJ2-4; 12 bases line up with TRBD2. This CDR3 has 15 amino acids. Germline loops: CDR1 SGHNT, CDR2 YENEEA. CDR3 sequence: CASSLTSGGQETQYF. CDR3 DNA, as far as it was read: TGTGCCAGCAGCTTAACTAGCGGGGGGCAAGAGACT.

A note on this clone: The read is 3 residues too short to cover the CDR3 end, so that end is filled in from the germline J gene. V gene TRBV28 combines with J gene TRBJ1-1, with a possible D match to TRBD1 (5 bases). This CDR3 comprises 15 residues. Per the germline V gene, CDR1 is MDHEN and CDR2 is SYDVKM. Trimming left V 5 bases short and J 1 base short, with 14 bases between. The CDR3 sequence is CASSTPQTGNTEAFF. The part of the CDR3 DNA that was read is TGTGCCAGCAGTACCCCCCAAACAGGGAACACTGAA.

Turning to this clone: The read halts 3 residues ahead of the CDR3 end, with the missing end drawn from the germline J gene. The V call is TRBV20-1, the J call TRBJ2-5; TRBD1 matches at 9 bases. Germline V lookup: CDR1 DFQATT, CDR2 SNEGSKA (reference sequence). The CDR3 loop spans 12 amino acids. The J segment lost 7 bases and the V segment lost 6 bases, leaving 6 bases of the junction unmatched. This CDR3 reads CSAQGQGGTQYF. CDR3 DNA, as far as it was read: TGCAGTGCCCAGGGACAGGGAGGGACC.

Turning to this clone: The read falls 3 residues short of the CDR3 end, and the missing part is taken from the germline J gene. The identical CDR3 is also encoded by other nucleotide sequences in the sample. This sequence joins TRBV5-1 and TRBJ1-4; D not resolved. Germline CDR1 and CDR2: SGHRS and YFSETQ. The CDR3 loop spans 14 amino acids. Trimming removed 4 bases from V and 0 bases from J, with 7 bases in between. The CDR3 DNA, read in part, is TGCGCCAGCAGCCTACTTTCAACTAATGAAAAA. Encoded protein: CASSLLSTNEK. The CDR3 as a whole reads CASSLLSTNEKLFF.

On this clone: Sequence at one end of the junction differs from germline and may be a read error. The CDR3 extends 3 residues past the end of the read, so its final part is completed from the germline J gene. V and J are TRBV4-2 and TRBJ1-5, with TRBD1 as a possible D gene (5 bases). CDR1 and CDR2 from the germline V gene are LGHNA and YNFKEQ. The CDR3 is 13 residues long. CDR3 loop: CASSQDEGQPQHF. CDR3 DNA (partial): TGCGCCAGCAGCCAAGATGAGGGGCAGCCC.

In regard to this clone: The sequence runs out 3 residues before the end of the CDR3; the remainder is reconstructed from the germline J gene. The chain has TRBV20-1 and TRBJ2-1; 11 bases map to TRBD2. This CDR3 is 13 amino acids long. With V trimmed by 6 bases and J by 5 bases, 3 bases remained unmatched. Germline CDR1 is DFQATT and CDR2 is SNEGSKA (reference sequence). The CDR3: CSAMGLADNEQFF. The CDR3 bases that were read are TGCAGTGCCATGGGACTAGCGGACAATGAG.

Concerning this clone: The CDR3 end is not reached by the read, which stops 3 residues before it; the germline J gene fills it in. This sample also contains other DNA sequences that code for the same CDR3. The rearrangement links TRBV20-1 to TRBJ2-3; 11 nucleotides align to TRBD1. J gave up 6 bases and V 6 bases, and 8 bases lay outside the gene matches. This CDR3 comprises 14 residues. The germline CDR1 and CDR2 sequences are DFQATT and SNEGSKA (reference sequence). The CDR3 spells CSATGTGGLDTQYF. CDR3 DNA, as far as it was read: TGCAGTGCCACCGGGACAGGGGGTTTGGATACG.

With respect to this clone: From the germline J gene comes the end of the CDR3, since the read stops 3 residues before it. The chain has TRBV7-9 and TRBJ1-5, with unresolved D. CDR1 SEHNR and CDR2 FQNEAQ come from the germline V gene (reference sequence). V was pared by 5 bases and J by 5 bases, with 7 bases between. This CDR3 has 12 residues. This chain's CDR3 is CASSPPDQPQHF. Incomplete CDR3 DNA: TGTGCCAGCAGCCCCCCGGATCAGCCC.

As for this clone: The sequence runs out 3 residues before the end of the CDR3; the remainder is reconstructed from the germline J gene. V usage is TRBV18 and J usage is TRBJ1-2; the D is unclear. CDR3 length equals 14 residues. Looked up from germline, CDR1 is KGHSH and CDR2 is LQKENI. The CDR3 is CASSPRATQDEYTF. The sequenced part of the CDR3 DNA is TGTGCCAGCTCACCTAGGGCCACCCAGGATGAA.

On this clone itself: The DNA ends 3 residues before the CDR3 does, and the rest of the CDR3 is filled in from the germline J gene. The chain uses TRBV29-1 and TRBJ1-1; 7 positions agree with TRBD1. There are 13 residues in the CDR3. Germline V lookup: CDR1 SQVTM, CDR2 ANQGSEA. J was trimmed by 3 bases and V by 6 bases; bases with no gene match: 7. This CDR3 reads CSVAGGLDTEAFF. The CDR3 bases that were read are TGCAGCGTCGCAGGGGGGTTGGACACTGAA.